Presented here are 22 T cell receptor beta chains from one specimen sequenced in a study of T cell responses to AZD1222 COVID-19 vaccine. Only in-frame clones appear in the TCRdb table, and some are missing; sequencing was by immunoSEQ multiplex PCR. The sample lists 100,000 to 150,000 clones; 85% to 90% were seen once. Sequences were derived from peripheral blood, sampled 28 days after the second AZD1222 dose. The receptors shown here come from an adult who received the AZD1222 COVID-19 vaccine.

The CDR3, as DNA: TGTGCCAGCAGCCCGACTAGTGGGACTATTTCCTACGAGCAGTACTTC. Translation: CASSPTSGTISYEQYF. The chain uses TRBV7-2 and TRBJ2-7, with TRBD2 matching 7 bases. This CDR3 contains 16 residues. The germline CDR1 and CDR2 sequences are SGHTA and FQGNSA. V was clipped by 5 bases and J by 1 base; unmatched bases: 11.

The chain carries TRBV5-1 and TRBJ1-1; tentative D call: TRBD1 (5 bases). This CDR3 is built from 15 residues. The ends were cut back, 4 bases at V and 0 bases at J, with 13 bases in the middle. The germline gives CDR1 SGHRS, CDR2 YFSETQ. The CDR3 loop reads CASSPIDSMNTEAFF. The CDR3 nucleotides are TGCGCCAGCAGCCCTATCGACAGCATGAACACTGAAGCTTTCTTT. The variable domain in full, with the rest retrieved from reference TRBV5-1 and TRBJ1-1, is KAGVTQTPRYLIKTRGQQVTLSCSPISGHRSVSWYQQTPGQGLQFLFEYFSETQRNKGNFPGRFSGRQFSNSRSEMNVSTLELGDSALYLCASSPIDSMNTEAFFGQGTRLTVV.

The V and J genes are TRBV6-5 and TRBJ1-2; a weak D match, TRBD1 (5 bases). Trimming removed 8 bases at V and 8 bases at J, with 18 bases between. The germline CDR1 and CDR2 sequences are MNHEY and SVGAGI. The length of the CDR3 is 13 residues. CDR3 residues: CASSGRALGGYTF. CDR3 coding DNA: TGTGCCAGCTCAGGCAGGGCTTTGGGGGGCTACACCTTC.

This clone has a handful of counts. The genes are TRBV12-3 or TRBV12-4 and TRBJ2-1, with no clear D. The CDR3 sequence is 11 residues long. V shed 7 bases and J shed 4 bases, with 5 bases lying between them. The chain's CDR3 is CASKQYNEQFF. The CDR3 DNA follows: TGTGCCAGCAAACAGTACAATGAGCAGTTCTTC.

The gene calls are TRBV24-1 and TRBJ2-3; 9 bases agree with TRBD1. J lost 0 bases, V lost 3 bases, and 6 bases had no gene match. Germline lookup yields CDR1 KGHDR and CDR2 SFDVKD. This CDR3 has 17 residues. The CDR3 sequence: CATSDPSGTGSTDTQYF. CDR3 coding DNA: TGTGCCACCAGTGATCCTTCCGGGACAGGGAGCACAGATACGCAGTATTTT.

This chain joins TRBV3-1 (or the pseudogene TRBV3-2) and TRBJ1-5; no reliable D call. Germline CDR1 is LGHDT and CDR2 is YNNKEL (reference sequence). V lost 1 base and J 5 bases, leaving 12 bases between the germline ends. This CDR3 is built from 15 residues. The CDR3 spells CASSQAGPSHQPQHF. The CDR3 coding sequence is TGTGCCAGCAGCCAAGCCGGACCGAGCCATCAGCCCCAGCATTTT.

The V gene is TRBV4-1, the J gene TRBJ2-5; D unresolved. CDR3 length equals 13 residues. Germline V gene data show CDR1 as MGHRA and CDR2 as YSYEKL. Trimming took off 1 base at V and 2 bases at J, with 5 bases between the two ends. This chain's CDR3 is CASSQARQETQYF. The CDR3 DNA follows: TGCGCCAGCAGCCAAGCCAGGCAAGAGACCCAGTACTTC.

This clone occurred a few times. The chain has TRBV27 and TRBJ2-7, with D tentatively TRBD1 or TRBD2 (5 bases each). V was trimmed by 3 bases and J by 5 bases, leaving 8 bases between them. Germline CDR1 reads MNHEY; CDR2 reads SMNVEV (reference sequence). The CDR3 has 12 amino acids. For the CDR3, the DNA is TGTGCCAGCAGTTTGACAGCGGACGAGCAGTACTTC. Its protein is CASSLTADEQYF.

The chain carries TRBV15 and TRBJ1-3; D possibly corresponds to TRBD1 (5 bases). V dropped 5 bases and J dropped 0 bases, with 11 bases sitting between them. CDR3 length equals 15 residues. Germline CDR1 and CDR2: LNHNV and YYDKDF (reference sequence). The CDR3, as DNA: TGTGCCACCAGCCGTGATGGGACCTCTGGAAACACCATATATTTT. It is translated as CATSRDGTSGNTIYF.

The chain couples TRBV6-9 to TRBJ2-7; D possibly corresponds to TRBD1 (6 bases). There are 15 residues in the CDR3. Trimming left V 4 bases short and J 2 bases short, with 15 bases between. Germline loops: CDR1 MNHGY, CDR2 SVAAGI. As DNA, the CDR3 is TGTGCCAGCAGTTTCGGGCAGGGGAAGACCTACGAGCAGTACTTC. It is translated as CASSFGQGKTYEQYF.

This chain links TRBV6-6 with TRBJ1-5; perhaps TRBD1 as D (5 bases). Deletions cut 4 bases from V and 4 bases from J, with 14 bases between. This CDR3 spans 15 amino acids. Germline assignment: CDR1 MNHNY and CDR2 SVGAGI (reference sequence). In nucleotides, the CDR3 is TGTGCCAGCAGTTCCCCACGGGGGGGGAATCAGCCCCAGCATTTT. It specifies CASSSPRGGNQPQHF.

The rearrangement links TRBV6-6 to TRBJ2-6; D uncertain. The germline V and J ends were trimmed by 2 bases and 0 bases, with 8 bases remaining between them. From germline, CDR1 is MNHNY and CDR2 SVGAGI (reference sequence). The CDR3 consists of 16 residues. CDR3 in DNA: TGTGCCAGCAGTTACCAACCAAGCTCTGGGGCCAACGTCCTGACTTTC. Residues: CASSYQPSSGANVLTF.

This chain links TRBV28 with TRBJ1-2; D perhaps matches TRBD1 (5 bases). The V end lost 7 bases, the J end lost 4 bases, and 13 bases lay between the germline ends. The CDR3 is 13 amino acids. Germline CDR1 is MDHEN and CDR2 is SYDVKM. The CDR3 region is CASTVGRAYGYTF. CDR3 nucleotides: TGTGCCAGCACCGTCGGCAGGGCCTATGGCTACACCTTC.

The V and J genes are TRBV11-3 and TRBJ2-3; 16 positions match TRBD2. V lost 5 bases to trimming and J lost 5 bases; unmatched junction nucleotides: 7. CDR1 SGHNT and CDR2 YENEEA come from the germline V gene. CDR3 length: 17 amino acids. DNA for the CDR3: TGTGCCAGCAGCCCCGGGACTAGCGGGAGGGCAGTAGATACGCAGTATTTT. Protein: CASSPGTSGRAVDTQYF.

This clone has a handful of counts. The gene calls are TRBV25-1 and TRBJ1-2; D perhaps matches TRBD1 (6 bases). Trimming stripped 1 base from V and 0 bases from J, with 15 bases between. The germline V gene has CDR1 MGHDK and CDR2 SYGVNS. The CDR3 extends over 17 amino acids. The CDR3 sequence is CASSEWTVPGANYGYTF. The CDR3 DNA is TGTGCCAGCAGTGAATGGACAGTACCAGGAGCTAACTATGGCTACACCTTC.

V gene TRBV3-1 (or the pseudogene TRBV3-2) combines with J gene TRBJ2-3; D may be TRBD1 (6 bases). Trimming took 4 bases from V and 1 from J, leaving 12 bases between them. The CDR3 is made up of 15 amino acids. Looked up from germline, CDR1 is LGHDT and CDR2 is YNNKEL (reference sequence). CDR3 region: CASSLQGDGTDTQYF. CDR3 sequence (DNA): TGTGCCAGCAGCCTACAGGGTGATGGCACAGATACGCAGTATTTT.

The gene calls are TRBV4-1 and TRBJ2-3, with D unclear. The V gene lost 3 bases and the J gene lost 0 bases, with 13 bases spanning the gap. The CDR3 runs to 16 residues. Germline values: CDR1 MGHRA, CDR2 YSYEKL. In nucleotides, the CDR3 is TGCGCCAGCAGCCACCAGTGGTACGGGAGCACAGATACGCAGTATTTT. Translation gives CASSHQWYGSTDTQYF.

The chain combines TRBV12-3 or TRBV12-4 with TRBJ2-2; no definite D call. The V and J ends lost 2 bases and 8 bases respectively, with 9 bases between them. The CDR3 consists of 13 residues. The CDR3 DNA sequence: TGTGCCAGCAGTTTACGTAGGGATGGGGAGCTGTTTTTT. Its protein product is CASSLRRDGELFF.

The chain links TRBV3-1 (or the pseudogene TRBV3-2) to TRBJ2-7; D gene ambiguous. The CDR3 is made up of 15 amino acids. CDR1 is LGHDT, CDR2 YNNKEL, per germline (reference sequence). V was cut by 2 bases and J by 0 bases, with 11 bases left in between. In nucleotides, the CDR3 is TGTGCCAGCAGCCAACTACCGGCGAGCTCCTACGAGCAGTACTTC. As protein: CASSQLPASSYEQYF.

The V and J genes are TRBV10-3 and TRBJ2-2, with D perhaps matching TRBD2 (6 bases). The germline V gene encodes CDR1 ENHRY and CDR2 SYGVKD. The CDR3 is 14 amino acids. V was shortened by 10 bases and J by 4 bases, with 16 bases between the two germline ends. CDR3: CATLSGEVTGELFF. The CDR3 DNA follows: TGTGCCACCCTTTCGGGAGAGGTCACCGGGGAGCTGTTTTTT.

V gene TRBV19 combines with J gene TRBJ1-2; D is perhaps TRBD1 (6 bases). Germline-derived CDR1 and CDR2 are LNHDA and SQIVND (reference sequence). The ends were cut back, 7 bases at V and 4 bases at J, with 19 bases in the middle. The length of the CDR3 is 15 residues. The CDR3 region has the DNA TGTGCCAGTACGTCGGAACAGGGATTTCTCTATGGCTACACCTTC. Amino acid sequence: CASTSEQGFLYGYTF.

The J gene is TRBJ1-2, the V gene TRBV18; 8 positions match TRBD1. V dropped 4 bases and J dropped 6; count of bases not matched to a gene: 10. Germline V CDR1 and CDR2: KGHSH, LQKENI. The CDR3 spans 15 residues. The CDR3 protein is CASSLSDRESDGYTF. For the CDR3, the DNA is TGTGCCAGCTCACTTTCGGACAGGGAGTCGGATGGCTACACCTTC.